This T cell receptor beta chain was captured in a study of T cell clonality in common variable immunodeficiency. Points from the study as a whole: Links between repertoire features and CVID complications were heterogeneity-limited. TCRbeta clonality was increased in CVID versus healthy controls. Reportedly, TCR beta sequences from common variable immunodeficiency showed fewer deletions and N-nucleotide insertions.

Sequencing input was equivalent genomic DNA from CVID and controls. Assay: immunoSEQ multiplex PCR; the TCRdb copy retains only in-frame clones and omits some. The sample yields about 31,000 clones, without any singletons. V lost 6 bases and J 2 bases, leaving 10 bases between the germline ends. This CDR3 spans 13 amino acids. CDR1 is SNHLY and CDR2 is FYNNEI in the germline V gene. There are many counts of this clone. Antigen unknown. Coverage ceases 3 residues before the CDR3 finishes, and the germline J gene fills in the end. The TCR comes from a person aged 18 to 75 in good health. This chain links TRBV2 with TRBJ1-1, with D hard to call. The sequenced sample consisted of peripheral blood mononuclear cells. The CDR3 sequence is CASRNDINTEAFF. CDR3 bases read: TGTGCCAGCAGGAACGACATAAACACTGAA.